This T cell receptor (beta chain) came from a study of T cells after yellow fever vaccination. Study details: Fractions of limited cellularity were prepared by means of SMART-Seq v4 Ultra Low Input.

A few counts support this clonotype. Its antigen is not known. The CDR3 has 15 amino acids. The V gene lost 3 bases and the J gene lost 0 bases, with 11 bases spanning the gap. CDR1 SGHTA and CDR2 FQGTGA come from the germline V gene. Whole-study findings and limits: Post-booster reappearance was seen for most primary-vaccination clones (around 96% CD4, 75% to 90% CD8).

TCRdb reprocessed the 5' RACE reads with MiXCR, giving one entry per CDR3 protein. The table has hundreds of thousands of distinct CDR3 sequences, approximately 12% seen once; the top ten hold 3.2%. Here the sequenced sample was CD4+ T cells sorted from PBMCs, taken 15 days after the yellow fever booster vaccination. This chain uses TRBV7-3 with TRBJ1-1; the D gene is possibly TRBD1 (6 bases). The origin of this receptor is a man between 18 and 29 years old who received the YFV17D yellow fever vaccine. The CDR3 DNA sequence: TGTGCCAGCAGCTTGGACAGTTTCATGAACACTGAAGCTTTCTTT. This gives the protein CASSLDSFMNTEAFF. Combining the CDR3 with reference TRBV7-3 and TRBJ1-1 gives the whole variable domain GAGVSQTPSNKVTEKGKYVELRCDPISGHTALYWYRQSLGQGPEFLIYFQGTGAADDSGLPNDRFFAVRPEGSVSTLKIQRTERGDSAVYLCASSLDSFMNTEAFFGQGTRLTVV.